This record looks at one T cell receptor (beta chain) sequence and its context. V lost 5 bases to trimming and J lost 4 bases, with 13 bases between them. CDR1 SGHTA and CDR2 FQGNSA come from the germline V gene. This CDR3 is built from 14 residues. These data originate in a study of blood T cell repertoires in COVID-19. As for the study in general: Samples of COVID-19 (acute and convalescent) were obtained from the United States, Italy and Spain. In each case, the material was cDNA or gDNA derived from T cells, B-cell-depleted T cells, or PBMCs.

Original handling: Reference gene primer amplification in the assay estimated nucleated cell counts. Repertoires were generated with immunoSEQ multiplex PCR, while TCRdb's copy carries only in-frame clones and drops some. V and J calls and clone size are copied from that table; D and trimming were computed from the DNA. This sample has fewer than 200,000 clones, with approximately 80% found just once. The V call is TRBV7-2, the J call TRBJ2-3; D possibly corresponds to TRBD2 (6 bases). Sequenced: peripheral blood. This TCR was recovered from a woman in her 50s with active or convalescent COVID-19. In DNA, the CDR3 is TGTGCCAGCAGCCCACCGACTAGGGCAGATACGCAGTATTTT. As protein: CASSPPTRADTQYF.